The clone carrying this T cell receptor (beta chain) was counted once. The Seattle patients joined while their infection was active and were tracked longitudinally afterward. The data were taken from a study of blood T cell repertoires in COVID-19. Trimming pared 0 bases from V and 10 bases from J, leaving 12 bases between. Germline assignment: CDR1 GTSNPN and CDR2 SVGIG (reference sequence). This CDR3 region has 12 residues. Authors' data handling: Using reference gene primer amplification, nucleated cell counts were estimated. The data were produced by immunoSEQ multiplex PCR, yet TCRdb's version contains in-frame clones alone and is incomplete. That table gives V, J and clone size, and the DNA gave D and trimming. The table shows 250,000 to 400,000 clones, with 90% occurring only once.

This TCR was sampled from a woman aged 25 to 39 with COVID-19, enrolled during active disease. The genes are TRBV30 and TRBJ1-1, with D unclear. What was sequenced was peripheral blood. The DNA of the CDR3 is TGTGCCTGGAGTGTACTTCGAGGGAGAGCTTTCTTT. Its translation: CAWSVLRGRAFF.